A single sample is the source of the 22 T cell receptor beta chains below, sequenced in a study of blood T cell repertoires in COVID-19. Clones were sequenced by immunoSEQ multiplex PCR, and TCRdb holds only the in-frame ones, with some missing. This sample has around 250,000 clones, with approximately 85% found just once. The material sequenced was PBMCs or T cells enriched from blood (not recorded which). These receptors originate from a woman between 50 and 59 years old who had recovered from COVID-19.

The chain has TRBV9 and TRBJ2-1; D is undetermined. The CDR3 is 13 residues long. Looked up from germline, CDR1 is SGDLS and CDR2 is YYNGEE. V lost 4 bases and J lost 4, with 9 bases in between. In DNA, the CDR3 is TGTGCCAGCAGCCCAAGCAGGTACAATGAGCAGTTCTTC. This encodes CASSPSRYNEQFF.

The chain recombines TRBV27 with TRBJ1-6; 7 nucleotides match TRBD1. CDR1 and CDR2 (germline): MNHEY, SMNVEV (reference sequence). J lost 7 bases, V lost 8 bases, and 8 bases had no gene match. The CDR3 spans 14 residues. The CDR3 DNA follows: TGTGCCAGCTGGAGGACAGGCGGAAATTCACCCCTCCACTTT. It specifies CASWRTGGNSPLHF.

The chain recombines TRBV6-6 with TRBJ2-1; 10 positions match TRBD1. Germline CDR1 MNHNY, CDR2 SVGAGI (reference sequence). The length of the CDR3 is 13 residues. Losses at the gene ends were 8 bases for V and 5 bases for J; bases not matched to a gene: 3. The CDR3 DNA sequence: TGTGCCAGCGGGACAGGGGTGGACAATGAGCAGTTCTTC. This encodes CASGTGVDNEQFF.

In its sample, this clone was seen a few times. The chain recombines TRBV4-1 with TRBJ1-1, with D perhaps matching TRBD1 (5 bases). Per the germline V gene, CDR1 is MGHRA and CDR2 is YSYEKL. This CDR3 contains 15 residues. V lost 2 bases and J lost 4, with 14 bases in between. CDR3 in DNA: TGCGCCAGCAGCCAAAATAGGGGAGGACCCACTGAAGCTTTCTTT. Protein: CASSQNRGGPTEAFF.

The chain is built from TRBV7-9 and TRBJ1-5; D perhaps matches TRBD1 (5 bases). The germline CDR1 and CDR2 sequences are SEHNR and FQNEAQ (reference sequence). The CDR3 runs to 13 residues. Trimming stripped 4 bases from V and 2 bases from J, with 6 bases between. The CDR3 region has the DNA TGTGCCAGCAGCTCACAGGGCAATCAGCCCCAGCATTTT. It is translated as CASSSQGNQPQHF.

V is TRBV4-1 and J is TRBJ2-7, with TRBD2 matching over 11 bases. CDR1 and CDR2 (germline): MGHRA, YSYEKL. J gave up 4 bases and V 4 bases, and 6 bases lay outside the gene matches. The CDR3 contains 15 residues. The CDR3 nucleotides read TGCGCCAGCAGCCCAGGGACTAGCGGATCATACGAGCAGTACTTC. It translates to CASSPGTSGSYEQYF.

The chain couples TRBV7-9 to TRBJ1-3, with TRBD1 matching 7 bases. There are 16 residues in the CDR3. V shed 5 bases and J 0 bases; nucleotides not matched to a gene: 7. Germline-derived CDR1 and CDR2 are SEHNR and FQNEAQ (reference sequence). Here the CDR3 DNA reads TGTGCCAGCAGCCTAACCGGGGACAGCTCTGGAAACACCATATATTTT. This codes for CASSLTGDSSGNTIYF.

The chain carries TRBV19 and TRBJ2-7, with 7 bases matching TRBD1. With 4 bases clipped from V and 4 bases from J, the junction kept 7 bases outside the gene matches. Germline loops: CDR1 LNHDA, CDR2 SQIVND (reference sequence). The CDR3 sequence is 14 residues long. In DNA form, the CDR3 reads TGTGCCAGTAGTACGGGACAGACGGGATACGAGCAGTACTTC. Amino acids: CASSTGQTGYEQYF.

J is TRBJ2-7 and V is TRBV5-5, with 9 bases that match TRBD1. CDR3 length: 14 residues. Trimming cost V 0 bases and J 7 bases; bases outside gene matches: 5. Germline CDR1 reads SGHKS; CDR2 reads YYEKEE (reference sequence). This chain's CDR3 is CASSLGTGVGEQYF. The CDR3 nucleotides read TGTGCCAGCAGCTTGGGGACAGGGGTTGGGGAGCAGTACTTC.

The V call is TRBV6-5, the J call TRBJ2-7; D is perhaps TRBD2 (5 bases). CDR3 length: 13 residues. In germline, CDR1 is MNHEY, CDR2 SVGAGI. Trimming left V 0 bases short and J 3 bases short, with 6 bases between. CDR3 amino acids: CASSYSGSYEQYF. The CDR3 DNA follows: TGTGCCAGCAGTTACTCTGGGAGCTACGAGCAGTACTTC.

The CDR3 bases are TGTGCCAGCAGCTTAGGAGCGACAGGGCGGTATGGCTACACCTTC. It codes for CASSLGATGRYGYTF. The chain carries TRBV11-3 and TRBJ1-2, with 7 bases matching TRBD1. Trimming took 1 base from V and 5 from J; bases not matched to a gene: 7. The CDR3 runs 15 residues. Germline V gene sequence: CDR1 SGHNT, CDR2 YENEEA.

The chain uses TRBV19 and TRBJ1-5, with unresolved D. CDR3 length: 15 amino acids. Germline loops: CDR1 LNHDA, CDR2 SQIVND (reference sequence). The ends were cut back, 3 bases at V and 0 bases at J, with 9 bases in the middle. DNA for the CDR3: TGTGCCAGTAGTATCACAATTTATAGCAATCAGCCCCAGCATTTT. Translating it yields CASSITIYSNQPQHF.

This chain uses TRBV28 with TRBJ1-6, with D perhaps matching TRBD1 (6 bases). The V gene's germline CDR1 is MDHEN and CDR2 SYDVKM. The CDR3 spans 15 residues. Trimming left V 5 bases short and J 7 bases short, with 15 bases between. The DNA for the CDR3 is TGTGCCAGCAGTCCTCCCAACAGGGAAAATTCACCCCTCCACTTT. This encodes CASSPPNRENSPLHF.

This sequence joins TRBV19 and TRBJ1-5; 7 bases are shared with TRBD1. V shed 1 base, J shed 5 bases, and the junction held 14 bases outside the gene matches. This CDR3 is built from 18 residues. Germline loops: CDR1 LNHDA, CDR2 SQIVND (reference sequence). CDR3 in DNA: TGTGCCAGTAGTATAGCCCCTCGTGGAGGGGGCTCATATCAGCCCCAGCATTTT. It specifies CASSIAPRGGGSYQPQHF.

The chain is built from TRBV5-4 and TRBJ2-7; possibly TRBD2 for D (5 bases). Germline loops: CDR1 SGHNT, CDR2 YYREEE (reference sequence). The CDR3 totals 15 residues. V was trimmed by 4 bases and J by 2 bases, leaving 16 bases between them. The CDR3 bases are TGTGCCAGCAGCAACGCCGGGTCCGGGGCCTACGAGCAGTACTTC. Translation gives CASSNAGSGAYEQYF.

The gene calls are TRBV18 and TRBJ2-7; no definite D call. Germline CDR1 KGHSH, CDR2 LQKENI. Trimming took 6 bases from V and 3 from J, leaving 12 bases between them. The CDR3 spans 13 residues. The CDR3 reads CASSRTTLYEQYF. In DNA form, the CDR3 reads TGTGCCAGCTCCCGAACGACTCTCTACGAGCAGTACTTC.

The CDR3 region has the DNA TGTGCCAGCTTGGGAGGACGGGAAACAAATGAGCAGTTCTTC. The encoded protein is CASLGGRETNEQFF. The V call is TRBV28, the J call TRBJ2-1; the D gene is possibly TRBD2 (6 bases). The ends were cut back, 8 bases at V and 7 bases at J, with 18 bases in the middle. The CDR3 is 14 amino acids. The germline CDR1 and CDR2 sequences are MDHEN and SYDVKM.

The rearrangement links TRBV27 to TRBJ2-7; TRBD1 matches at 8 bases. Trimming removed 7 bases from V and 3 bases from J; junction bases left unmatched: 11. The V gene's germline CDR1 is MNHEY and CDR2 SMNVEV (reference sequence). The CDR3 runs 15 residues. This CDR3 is CASTLIGTGHYEQYF. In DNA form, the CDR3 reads TGTGCCAGCACCCTAATCGGGACAGGTCACTACGAGCAGTACTTC.

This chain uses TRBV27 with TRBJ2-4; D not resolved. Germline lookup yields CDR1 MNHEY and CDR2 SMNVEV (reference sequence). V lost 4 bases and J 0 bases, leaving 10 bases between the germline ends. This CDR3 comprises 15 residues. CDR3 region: CASSSTILAKNIQYF. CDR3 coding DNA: TGTGCCAGCAGTTCTACCATTCTAGCCAAAAACATTCAGTACTTC.

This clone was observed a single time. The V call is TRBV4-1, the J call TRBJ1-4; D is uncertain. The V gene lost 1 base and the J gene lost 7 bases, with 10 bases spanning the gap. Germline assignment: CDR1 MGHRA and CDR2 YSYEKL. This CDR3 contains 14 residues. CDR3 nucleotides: TGCGCCAGCAGCCAAGCCCCGGTTCTTGAAAAACTGTTTTTT. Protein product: CASSQAPVLEKLFF.

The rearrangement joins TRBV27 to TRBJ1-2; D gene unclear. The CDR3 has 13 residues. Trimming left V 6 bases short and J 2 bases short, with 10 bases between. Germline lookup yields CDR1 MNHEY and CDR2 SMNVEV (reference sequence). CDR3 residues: CASSHTENYGYTF. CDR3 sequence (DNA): TGTGCCAGCAGCCATACAGAAAACTATGGCTACACCTTC.

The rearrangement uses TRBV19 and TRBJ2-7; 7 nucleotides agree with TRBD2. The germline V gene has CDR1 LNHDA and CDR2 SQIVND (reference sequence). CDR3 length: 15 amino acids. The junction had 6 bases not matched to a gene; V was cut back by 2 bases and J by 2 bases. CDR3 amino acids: CASSILSGETYEQYF. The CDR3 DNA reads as TGTGCCAGTAGTATATTGAGCGGGGAGACCTACGAGCAGTACTTC.